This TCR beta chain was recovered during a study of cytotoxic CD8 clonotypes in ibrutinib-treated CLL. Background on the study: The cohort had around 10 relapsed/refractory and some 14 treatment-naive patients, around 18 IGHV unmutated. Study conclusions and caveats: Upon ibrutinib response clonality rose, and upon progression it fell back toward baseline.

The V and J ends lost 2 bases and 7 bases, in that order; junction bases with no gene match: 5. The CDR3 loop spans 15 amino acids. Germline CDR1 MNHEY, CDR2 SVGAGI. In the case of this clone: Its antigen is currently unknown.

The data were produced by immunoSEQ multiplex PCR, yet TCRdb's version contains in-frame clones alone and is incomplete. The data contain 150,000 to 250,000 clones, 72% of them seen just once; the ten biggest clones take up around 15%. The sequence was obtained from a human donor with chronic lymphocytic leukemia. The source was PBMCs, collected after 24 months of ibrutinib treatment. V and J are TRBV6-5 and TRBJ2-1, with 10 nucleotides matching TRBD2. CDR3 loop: CASSYSQTSGNEQFF. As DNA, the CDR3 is TGTGCCAGCAGTTACAGCCAGACTAGCGGGAATGAGCAGTTCTTC.